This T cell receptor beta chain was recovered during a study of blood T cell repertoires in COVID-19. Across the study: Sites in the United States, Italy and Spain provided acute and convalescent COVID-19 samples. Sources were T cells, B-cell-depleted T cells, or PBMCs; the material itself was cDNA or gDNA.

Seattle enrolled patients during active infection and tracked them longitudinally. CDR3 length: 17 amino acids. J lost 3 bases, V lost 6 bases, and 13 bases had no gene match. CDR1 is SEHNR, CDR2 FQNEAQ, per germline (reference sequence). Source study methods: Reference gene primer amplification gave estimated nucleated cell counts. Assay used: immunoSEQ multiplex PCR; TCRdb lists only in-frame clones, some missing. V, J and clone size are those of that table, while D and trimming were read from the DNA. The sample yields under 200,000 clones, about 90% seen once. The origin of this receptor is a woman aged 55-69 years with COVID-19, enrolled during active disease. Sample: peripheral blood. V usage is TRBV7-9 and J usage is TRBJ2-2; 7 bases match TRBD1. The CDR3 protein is CASSFDRRDRYTGELFF. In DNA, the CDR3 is TGTGCCAGCAGTTTTGATCGCCGGGACAGATACACCGGGGAGCTGTTTTTT.